The TCR beta chain described here comes from a study of blood T cells in healthy people across ages (dated by TCRdb to about 2015). Background for the entire study: In model experiments, roughly one uniquely barcoded TCR beta cDNA molecule per two T cells was captured by template switching. To track age-related changes in TCR beta repertoire diversity, the study relied on deep sequencing normalized with unique cDNA molecular identifiers. Donors were grouped into four age groups: young (average roughly 17 years), middle-aged (less than 40), aged (around 60) and long-lived (just over 80). To avoid experimental bias, donors of different ages were randomly spread across the sequencing lanes. For two donors (one aged 18 to 29 and one aged 80 or older), the study analyzed two additional independent replicas of 1 million unique cDNA reads from the same blood draw.

As concerns this clonotype: Its antigen remains unidentified. The input lacks base qualities; no much larger clone sits a single base away.

General conclusions and limits of the study: Donor CMV infection status was unknown, potentially confounding age-related changes in expanded clonotypes. Compared with the aged group, the long-lived group had more naive CD4+ T cells, fewer expanded clones and increased TCR diversity, suggesting age selection. Observed TCR beta diversity per million T cells fell roughly linearly with age, and a significant reduction was already apparent by age roughly 41. The percentage of naive T cells measured by flow cytometry correlated strongly with observed TCR beta diversity. Since profiling was done on bulk unsorted PBMCs, naive and antigen-experienced compartments could not be conclusively compared. Total diversity estimates from one million sequenced T cells were considered lower bounds and underestimates.

The method was 5' RACE. TCRdb names Illumina HiSeq 2500 as the instrument used. A second PCR of about 7 to 12 cycles was run with a J-beta primer mix and a sample-barcoded 5' primer. Each TCR beta cDNA molecule received a unique molecular identifier from a template-switch 5' adaptor carrying 12 random nucleotides. Each sample yielded at least 2.5 million CDR3-containing paired-end reads. All of the RNA was converted into first-strand cDNA using the Mint cDNA synthesis kit, with a TRBC-specific oligonucleotide serving as the primer. All cDNA was treated with uracil-DNA glycosylase and then went through a first 18-cycle PCR with the universal primers M1SS and BC2_uni_R. The study's processing was this. For normalization, 1 million high-quality reads were randomly selected from each sample, with every read carrying a distinct molecular identifier. Reads with shared molecular identifiers were discarded instead of being binned into consensus sequences. MiTCR, with a Q25 quality threshold and the strictest error-elimination algorithm, was used for CDR3 identification, clonotype clustering and error correction. Lower-bound total TCR beta diversity was estimated with a nonparametric unseen species model using Euler transformation. TCRdb reworked the public reads: Q25 trimming with fastp, MiXCR clone assembly, productive beta chains retained. Entries that share a CDR3 protein sequence are merged under the most common genes and DNA. These V and J calls are TCRdb output, not the study's own analysis. The table for this sample lists some 690,000 distinct CDR3 sequences; 22% of them were counted only once. Together, the top ten hold 22% of the sample.

The trim is 3 bases for V and 0 bases for J, with a gap of 8 bases between the germline ends. In the germline V gene, CDR1 corresponds to SQVTM and CDR2 to ANQGSEA. The CDR3 runs 13 residues from the cysteine to the phenylalanine. Left in the record is the CDR3 DNA by itself, 39 bases read in frame from the first base. Donors were 35 to 40 systemically healthy Caucasian individuals from Russia aged roughly 6 to 100 years. Each donor gave about 11 milliliters of peripheral blood, drawn into EDTA-treated Vacutainer tubes. PBMCs were isolated by Ficoll-Paque density-gradient centrifugation, with at least 6 million obtained per sample. Trizol reagent was used to extract total RNA from the PBMCs, yielding at least 5.5 micrograms per sample. Naive CD45RAhigh/CD27high T cell percentages were measured by flow cytometry on a PBMC aliquot from every donor.

This sequence was found in a man between 65 and 80 years old in good health. The specimen sequenced was blood. The rearrangement joined TRBV29-1 to TRBJ1-2, with the D segment identity uncertain. The DNA reads TGCAGCGTTGATCGAACAGCTAACTATGGCTACACCTTC. Its protein reads: CSVDRTANYGYTF.